This T cell receptor beta chain was sequenced for a study of long-term antiretroviral therapy in people with HIV. Study-level points and caveats: HIV repertoire CDR3 lengths ranged less widely than those of controls.

As for this clone: Its antigen is unidentified.

The assay used was immunoSEQ (version v3.0), run at survey level. Profiled with immunoSEQ multiplex PCR; TCRdb holds only in-frame clones, not every one. The profile covers over 25,000 clones, with almost 95% appearing a single time and 2.7% taken by the ten largest. This TCR derives from a man between 45 and 60 years old with HIV. Specimen: unsorted PBMCs, collected approximately 7.4 years after starting antiretroviral therapy.

The CDR3 loop reads CASSPNSGAQQGEQYF. The DNA for the CDR3 is TGTGCCAGCAGCCCCAATAGTGGGGCCCAGCAAGGGGAGCAGTACTTC. The chain uses TRBV7-2 and TRBJ2-7; D is perhaps TRBD1 (5 bases). This CDR3 spans 16 amino acids. Trimming removed 5 bases from V and 7 bases from J, with 24 bases in between. Germline loops: CDR1 SGHTA, CDR2 FQGNSA.